This T cell receptor beta chain was identified during a study of blood T cells in healthy people across ages. The germline gives CDR1 SEHNR, CDR2 FQNEAQ (reference sequence). The CDR3 runs 11 residues. V was pared by 5 bases and J by 7 bases, with 6 bases between. Next came a second PCR, run for 7 to 11 cycles, which used a sample-barcoded 5' primer along with a J-beta primer mix. TCRdb fed the 5' RACE reads into MiXCR, producing one record per CDR3 protein. The table shows about 400,000 distinct CDR3 sequences, with approximately 52% occurring only once. Study-wide results and limits: It was the long-lived donors that had more naive CD4+ cells and higher diversity than aged donors.

There were at least 5.5 micrograms of total RNA extracted from every sample. This clonotype has a count of ten or more. Its antigen is not known. Sequences were obtained from blood. The TCR sequence derives from a man aged 55 to 70 in good health. This chain joins TRBV7-9 and TRBJ2-1; D is unresolved. CDR3 sequence (DNA): TGTGCCAGCAGCCCACAAAATGAGCAGTTCTTC. This sequence encodes CASSPQNEQFF.